These T cell receptor beta chains were read from a single sample in a study of blood T cell repertoires in COVID-19. Profiling relied on immunoSEQ multiplex PCR, and the TCRdb table lists in-frame clones only, not all of them. The table has a few hundred thousand clones, almost 90% seen once. Material for sequencing was PBMCs or T cells enriched from blood (not recorded which). The source is a young man who had been exposed to COVID-19. CDR3s include the opening cysteine and the closing phenylalanine or tryptophan.

TRBV6-6 15 CASSYADPGNSPLHF
TRBV3-1/TRBV3-2 14 CASSQDPWGDEQYF
TRBV6-1 14 CASSEGQGANEQFF
TRBV19 11 CASRVDYGYTF
TRBV11-2 15 CASSLNRDYGTEAFF
TRBV10-3 11 CAIKDRGEQFF
TRBV7-2 13 CASSLVPEGTIYF
TRBV2 11 CASNREGGYTF
TRBV20-1 14 CSASLQGRNSPLHF
TRBV12-3/TRBV12-4 13 CASSFQGRDGYTF
TRBV10-3 17 CAISESRGRTLNTEAFF
TRBV30 13 CAWVWSGNYGYTF
TRBV5-4 15 CASSLGTEGTGELFF
TRBV19 15 CASSSRTVSSYEQYF
TRBV5-6 14 CASRPGGSTDTQYF
TRBV9 15 CASSVRESAGNTIYF
TRBV4-1 14 CASSHIGGSTEAFF
TRBV5-1 14 CASSLTGRDTEAFF
TRBV19 14 CASSKGTGNQPQHF
TRBV9 15 CASSLREAMNTEAFF
TRBV7-3 15 CASSLSGTGVGEQYF
TRBV7-2 15 CASSLGTSGADTQYF
TRBV5-1 15 CASSDLSGQGYGYTF
TRBV7-2 18 CASSPRTSGGVWTGELFF
TRBV4-2 17 CASSQDGLAGKKETQYF
TRBV5-1 15 CASSLDSNVNTEAFF
TRBV2 15 CASRGSQGTNSPLHF
TRBV3-1/TRBV3-2 20 CASSNRRDRGRKGFAYEQYF
TRBV7-2 15 CASSTWTGPVNEQFF
TRBV7-9 14 CASSLAVPGSDYTF
TRBV6-2/TRBV6-3 14 CASSLTVMNTEAFF
TRBV30 12 CAWSLTSYEQFF
TRBV6-1 16 CASSARAGASGNTIYF
TRBV25-1 17 CASSSQTGAPMDNEQFF
TRBV10-3 13 CAISEQGGQPQHF
TRBV6-5 13 CASSLDRTQPQHF
TRBV5-1 14 CASSLGRDYNEQFF
TRBV5-1 17 CASSLGASAGRGETQYF
TRBV5-1 14 CAMRQGSPGNTIYF
TRBV9 14 CASSVGGDRRGYTF
TRBV2 13 CASSMTGGYGYTF
TRBV5-4 14 CASSSTGGEQTQYF
TRBV19 14 CASSLDRAGNTIYF
TRBV5-1 17 CASSGTSASRRADTQYF
TRBV13 13 CASSLLQGNEQFF
TRBV6-5 15 CASSYSRQGPHEAFF
TRBV5-1 17 CASSLPQGGYAGTEAFF
TRBV5-1 14 CASSGDTLGETQYF
TRBV5-4 12 CASSPDWSEQYF
TRBV25-1 13 CASSDTGGRGYTF
TRBV4-1 17 CASSQERAGGLRNEQFF
TRBV2 13 CASRGGGFQPQHF
TRBV5-4 15 CASSSGQGMNTEAFF
TRBV27 16 CASSIARGSPNYGYTF